A single sample is the source of the 29 T cell receptor beta chains below, sequenced in a study of shared clonotypes between healthy human individuals. This table comes from immunoSEQ multiplex PCR, and its TCRdb copy is limited to in-frame clones, with some not included. The data show approximately 640,000 clones, with about 78% seen just once and under 2% held by the top ten. The specimen was memory CD4+ T cells sorted from blood. As to subset: CD45RA-negative fraction. The receptors were sampled from a woman younger than 45 in good health.

The V gene is TRBV30, the J gene TRBJ2-1; D perhaps matches TRBD2 (6 bases). This CDR3 comprises 14 residues. Germline CDR1 is GTSNPN and CDR2 is SVGIG (reference sequence). Trimming shortened V by 6 bases and J by 7 bases, and 19 bases separated the two germline ends. The CDR3 nucleotides read TGTGCCTGTTCAGTCGGGAGTGTGGTGAATGAGCAGTTCTTC. Translating it yields CACSVGSVVNEQFF.

This clone has only a few counts. The V and J genes are TRBV28 and TRBJ2-6; D uncertain. The CDR3 runs to 15 residues. Trimming cost V 6 bases and J 0 bases, with 9 bases left between them. Germline V gene sequence: CDR1 MDHEN, CDR2 SYDVKM. For the CDR3, the DNA is TGTGCCAGCAGGCCCGGTGGCTCTGGGGCCAACGTCCTGACTTTC. This gives the protein CASRPGGSGANVLTF.

Concerning this clone: This CDR3 is also generated by other DNA sequences in the sample. V and J are TRBV2 and TRBJ1-5; maybe TRBD1 (5 bases). The ends were cut back, 6 bases at V and 3 bases at J, with 6 bases in the middle. The CDR3 totals 12 residues. Germline assignment: CDR1 SNHLY and CDR2 FYNNEI. In nucleotides, the CDR3 is TGTGCCAGCAGCGGGACCAATCAGCCCCAGCATTTT. This translates into CASSGTNQPQHF.

V is TRBV15 and J is TRBJ2-7; TRBD2 aligns across 8 bases. CDR3 length equals 15 residues. J was trimmed by 0 bases and V by 6 bases; bases with no gene match: 7. CDR1 LNHNV and CDR2 YYDKDF come from the germline V gene (reference sequence). This chain's CDR3 is CATRPGGGSSYEQYF. The CDR3 DNA follows: TGTGCCACCAGACCGGGGGGGGGTAGCTCCTACGAGCAGTACTTC. Full variable domain (rest looked up from reference TRBV15 and TRBJ2-7): DAMVIQNPRYQVTQFGKPVTLSCSQTLNHNVMYWYQQKSSQAPKLLFHYYDKDFNNEADTPDNFQSRRPNTSFCFLDIRSPGLGDTAMYLCATRPGGGSSYEQYFGPGTRLTVT.

The chain has TRBV28 and TRBJ2-2; TRBD2 agrees at 7 bases. Trimming cost V 7 bases and J 3 bases; bases outside gene matches: 5. CDR3 length equals 14 residues. Germline V gene lookup returns CDR1 MDHEN and CDR2 SYDVKM. This CDR3 reads CASTPSGYTGELFF. CDR3 sequence (DNA): TGTGCCAGCACCCCTAGCGGATACACCGGGGAGCTGTTTTTT.

In this sample, this clone turned up once. The chain recombines TRBV7-9 with TRBJ2-3, with 11 bases fitting TRBD1. The CDR3 is 15 amino acids. The germline gives CDR1 SEHNR, CDR2 FQNEAQ (reference sequence). V shed 5 bases and J 3 bases; nucleotides not matched to a gene: 4. Here the CDR3 reads CASSQGTGGTDTQYF. CDR3 in DNA: TGTGCCAGCAGCCAAGGGACAGGGGGGACAGATACGCAGTATTTT.

The chain has TRBV6-5 and TRBJ2-3, with TRBD1 matching over 9 bases. Germline V CDR1 and CDR2: MNHEY, SVGAGI. After removal of 6 bases from V and 2 bases from J, the junction contained 6 bases not matched to a gene. This CDR3 is 15 amino acids long. The CDR3 DNA follows: TGTGCCAGCAGACGGGACAGGGCCAACACAGATACGCAGTATTTT. Translation: CASRRDRANTDTQYF.

Details on this clone: Other nucleotide sequences in the sample specify the same CDR3. The chain carries TRBV20-1 and TRBJ2-7; the D is unclear. The V gene's germline CDR1 is DFQATT and CDR2 SNEGSKA (reference sequence). Trimming removed 3 bases at V and 4 bases at J, with 7 bases between. The CDR3 is made up of 11 amino acids. The CDR3 bases are TGCAGTGCTAGTCGAGGTTACGAGCAGTACTTC. Translated, it gives CSASRGYEQYF.

This chain links TRBV5-1 with TRBJ1-2; perhaps TRBD1 as D (6 bases). Germline CDR1 SGHRS, CDR2 YFSETQ. V dropped 1 base and J dropped 2 bases, with 18 bases sitting between them. The CDR3 runs 17 residues. CDR3 sequence reads: CASSLSVKSGQNYGYTF. In DNA form, the CDR3 reads TGCGCCAGCAGCTTGTCAGTGAAAAGCGGACAGAACTATGGCTACACCTTC.

The table lists this clone with a few counts. The V and J genes are TRBV4-2 and TRBJ2-2; D may be TRBD2 (5 bases). The V and J ends lost 1 base and 1 base respectively, with 10 bases between them. CDR1 is LGHNA and CDR2 is YNFKEQ in the germline V gene. The CDR3 contains 16 residues. The chain's CDR3 is CASSQAAGGNTGELFF. The CDR3 bases are TGTGCCAGCAGCCAAGCCGCCGGAGGGAACACCGGGGAGCTGTTTTTT.

A note on this clone: Since a much larger clone is just one base distant, this may be a read error. The rearrangement links TRBV19 to TRBJ2-5; D gene unclear. Looked up from germline, CDR1 is LNHDA and CDR2 is SQIVND (reference sequence). The CDR3 runs 10 residues. V was clipped by 5 bases and J by 3 bases, with 1 base between them. This CDR3 reads CASSEETQYF. CDR3 DNA sequence: TGTGCCAGTAGTGAAGAGACCCAGTACTTC.

The chain links TRBV28 to TRBJ2-1; a weak D match, TRBD1 (6 bases). Trimming shortened V by 6 bases and J by 5 bases, and 11 bases separated the two germline ends. Germline V gives CDR1 MDHEN, CDR2 SYDVKM. The CDR3 totals 13 residues. CDR3 sequence reads: CASSLTGNNEQFF. The CDR3 coding sequence is TGTGCCAGCAGCCTTACAGGGAACAATGAGCAGTTCTTC.

V and J are TRBV7-2 and TRBJ1-1; D gene ambiguous. The CDR3 has 13 amino acids. Germline values: CDR1 SGHTA, CDR2 FQGNSA. V was cut by 3 bases and J by 3 bases, with 8 bases left in between. The DNA for the CDR3 is TGTGCCAGCAGCTTCTCACCCGACACTGAAGCTTTCTTT. Translating gives CASSFSPDTEAFF.

This clone is a singleton in its sample. This rearrangement joins TRBV4-1 to TRBJ2-7; D is unresolved. The CDR3 is 15 residues long. Germline assignment: CDR1 MGHRA and CDR2 YSYEKL. Trimming shortened V by 0 bases and J by 0 bases, and 9 bases separated the two germline ends. CDR3 DNA sequence: TGCGCCAGCAGCCAAGATTGGACCACCTCCTACGAGCAGTACTTC. This encodes CASSQDWTTSYEQYF.

V usage is TRBV18 and J usage is TRBJ2-7; no reliable D call. Trimming cost V 3 bases and J 2 bases, with 11 bases left between them. The germline V gene has CDR1 KGHSH and CDR2 LQKENI. This CDR3 contains 14 residues. The CDR3 DNA follows: TGTGCCAGCTCACCCTACGGACCGCCCTACGAGCAGTACTTC. Residues: CASSPYGPPYEQYF.

V usage is TRBV27 and J usage is TRBJ1-5; 8 bases map to TRBD1. The V and J ends lost 4 bases and 0 bases, in that order; junction bases with no gene match: 2. There are 15 residues in the CDR3. The V gene's germline CDR1 is MNHEY and CDR2 SMNVEV (reference sequence). CDR3 loop: CASSSQGVSNQPQHF. CDR3 in DNA: TGTGCCAGCAGTTCACAGGGGGTTAGCAATCAGCCCCAGCATTTT.

The chain links TRBV14 to TRBJ1-2; perhaps TRBD1 as D (6 bases). Trimming shortened V by 0 bases and J by 8 bases, and 16 bases separated the two germline ends. From germline, CDR1 is SGHDN and CDR2 FVKESK. CDR3 length: 15 amino acids. The CDR3 DNA reads TGTGCCAGCAGCCAAGATCTACAGGGAACTAGGGGCTACACCTTC. This translates into CASSQDLQGTRGYTF. The whole variable domain, filled in from reference TRBV14 and TRBJ1-2, reads EAGVTQFPSHSVIEKGQTVTLRCDPISGHDNLYWYRRVMGKEIKFLLHFVKESKQDESGMPNNRFLAERTGGTYSTLKVQPAELEDSGVYFCASSQDLQGTRGYTFGSGTRLTVV.

This clone showed up just a few times. V gene TRBV7-9 combines with J gene TRBJ2-1, with D possibly being TRBD1 or TRBD2 (6 bases each). Germline CDR1 and CDR2: SEHNR and FQNEAQ (reference sequence). The V end was cut by 4 bases, the J end by 4 bases, with 20 bases between. The CDR3 has 17 amino acids. The DNA of the CDR3 is TGTGCCAGCAGCTATGGGGGGACAACCCCCCGTTACAATGAGCAGTTCTTC. Encoded protein: CASSYGGTTPRYNEQFF.

The chain couples TRBV29-1 to TRBJ2-5; D call uncertain. This CDR3 is 14 amino acids long. The ends were cut back, 3 bases at V and 1 base at J, with 12 bases in the middle. Germline V lookup: CDR1 SQVTM, CDR2 ANQGSEA. In DNA, the CDR3 is TGCAGCGTTGATCCAGGCACCCTCCAAGAGACCCAGTACTTC. Translated: CSVDPGTLQETQYF.

This clone occurred many times. CDR3 nucleotides: TGTGCCAGCTCACCGCTCGGGACGGCTGGGGCCAACGTCCTGACTTTC. Amino acid sequence: CASSPLGTAGANVLTF. The chain is built from TRBV18 and TRBJ2-6; TRBD1 or TRBD2 may be the D gene (5 bases each). The CDR3 is made up of 16 amino acids. Trimming shortened V by 3 bases and J by 2 bases, and 11 bases separated the two germline ends. CDR1 and CDR2 (germline): KGHSH, LQKENI.

The chain employs TRBV27 and TRBJ2-1; 9 nucleotides agree with TRBD2. CDR3 length: 15 residues. V gave up 2 bases and J gave up 3 bases; unmatched junction bases: 2. Germline V gives CDR1 MNHEY, CDR2 SMNVEV (reference sequence). The CDR3 here is CASSLTREGYNEQFF. In nucleotides, the CDR3 is TGTGCCAGCAGTTTAACGCGGGAGGGCTACAATGAGCAGTTCTTC.

V gene TRBV5-6 combines with J gene TRBJ2-1; D is uncertain. This CDR3 has 15 residues. In germline, CDR1 is SGHDT, CDR2 YYEEEE. The V gene lost 0 bases and the J gene lost 0 bases, with 7 bases spanning the gap. The CDR3 spells CASSLEENSYNEQFF. The CDR3 DNA follows: TGTGCCAGCAGCTTGGAGGAGAACTCCTACAATGAGCAGTTCTTC.

This clone was detected once. The chain links TRBV5-4 to TRBJ2-1, with D unclear. Germline CDR1 SGHNT, CDR2 YYREEE (reference sequence). Between the trimmed V and J ends, which lost 2 bases and 9 bases, there was a span of 12 bases. The CDR3 contains 13 residues. The DNA for the CDR3 is TGTGCCAGCAGCTTAGCAGTCGGTGGTGAGCAGTTCTTC. Encoded protein: CASSLAVGGEQFF.

Here the CDR3 DNA reads TGTGCCATCAGTGAAGAGACGGTGAACACTGAAGCTTTCTTT. Its protein is CAISEETVNTEAFF. The chain has TRBV10-3 and TRBJ1-1, with unresolved D. Germline V gene data show CDR1 as ENHRY and CDR2 as SYGVKD. The CDR3 sequence is 14 residues long. Trimming removed 3 bases from V and 0 bases from J, with 8 bases in between.

The chain recombines TRBV11-2 with TRBJ2-5; TRBD2 matches 8 bases. Germline assignment: CDR1 SGHAT and CDR2 FQNNGV. V shed 2 bases, J shed 5 bases, and the junction held 7 bases outside the gene matches. The CDR3 sequence is 15 residues long. In DNA, the CDR3 is TGTGCCAGCAGCTTAACTAGCGGAGGGGGGGAGACCCAGTACTTC. This gives the protein CASSLTSGGGETQYF.

Here the CDR3 reads CASSYTGNTEAFF. The CDR3 region has the DNA TGTGCCAGCAGTTATACAGGGAATACTGAAGCTTTCTTT. V is TRBV6-5 and J is TRBJ1-1, with D possibly TRBD1 on 6 matching bases. The CDR3 is 13 residues long. The ends were cut back, 3 bases at V and 5 bases at J, with 10 bases in the middle. From germline, CDR1 is MNHEY and CDR2 SVGAGI.

The CDR3 loop reads CASSLVGGIGETQYF. The CDR3 DNA reads TGCGCCAGCAGCTTGGTAGGCGGGATTGGAGAGACCCAGTACTTC. This chain uses TRBV5-1 with TRBJ2-5, with a possible D match to TRBD2 (6 bases). CDR1 is SGHRS, CDR2 YFSETQ, per germline. The CDR3 extends over 15 amino acids. V lost 0 bases and J 4 bases, leaving 13 bases between the germline ends.

The V gene is TRBV19, the J gene TRBJ2-7; 12 nucleotides line up with TRBD2. The trim removed 8 bases at V and 5 bases at J, leaving 10 bases unmatched. CDR3 length equals 15 residues. The V gene's germline CDR1 is LNHDA and CDR2 SQIVND (reference sequence). The CDR3 nucleotides are TGTGCCAGTGGGGCTAGCGGGAGGGCCTCGGACGAGCAGTACTTC. Translation: CASGASGRASDEQYF.

This chain connects TRBV6-1 to TRBJ1-2, with 8 bases fitting TRBD1. This CDR3 contains 13 residues. J gave up 8 bases and V 6 bases, and 8 bases lay outside the gene matches. Germline V gene data show CDR1 as MNHNS and CDR2 as SASEGT. CDR3 sequence: CASSLQGVKGYTF. CDR3 coding DNA: TGTGCCAGCAGCTTACAGGGGGTGAAGGGCTACACCTTC.